These 15 T cell receptor beta chains came from one sample sequenced in a study of shared clonotypes between healthy human individuals. CD45RO-negative cells were positively selected for CCR7, leaving out terminally differentiated effector memory CD45RA+ cells. Sequencing was performed with immunoSEQ multiplex PCR; in TCRdb, only in-frame clones are kept and a portion is missing. The sample holds hundreds of thousands of clones; approximately 96% are singletons and the top ten take approximately 0.12%. Source material: naive CD8+ T cells sorted from blood. Source of these receptors: a woman aged 25 to 39 in good health.

The chain combines TRBV7-8 with TRBJ1-1, with D unclear. The germline V gene encodes CDR1 SGHVS and CDR2 FQNEAQ. V was cut by 2 bases and J by 5 bases, with 6 bases left in between. The CDR3 has 12 residues. The CDR3 DNA is TGTGCCAGCAGCTTAAGGTGGACTGAAGCTTTCTTT. This translates into CASSLRWTEAFF.

The chain links TRBV6-5 to TRBJ2-3; 7 nucleotides align to TRBD1. After removal of 7 bases from V and 2 bases from J, the junction contained 9 bases not matched to a gene. The CDR3 spans 15 residues. Germline assignment: CDR1 MNHEY and CDR2 SVGAGI. The CDR3 nucleotides are TGTGCCAGCAAAACAGGGGTTGCAAACACAGATACGCAGTATTTT. Its protein product is CASKTGVANTDTQYF.

The rearrangement joins TRBV7-8 to TRBJ2-1, with D possibly matching TRBD1 (6 bases). V lost 3 bases and J 0 bases, leaving 12 bases between the germline ends. The CDR3 is made up of 16 amino acids. Germline CDR1 is SGHVS and CDR2 is FQNEAQ. The DNA of the CDR3 is TGTGCCAGCAGCTTTCTCACAGGGAGCTCCTACAATGAGCAGTTCTTC. Amino acid sequence: CASSFLTGSSYNEQFF.

The rearrangement joins TRBV7-8 to TRBJ1-5; 7 bases are shared with TRBD1. The CDR3 has 13 residues. Per germline, CDR1 SGHVS and CDR2 FQNEAQ. Losses at the gene ends were 5 bases for V and 8 bases for J; bases not matched to a gene: 6. This CDR3 reads CASSPTGAEPQHF. For the CDR3, the DNA is TGTGCCAGCAGCCCTACAGGGGCCGAGCCCCAGCATTTT.

The gene calls are TRBV11-2 and TRBJ2-7, with unresolved D. The CDR3 totals 15 residues. The germline CDR1 and CDR2 sequences are SGHAT and FQNNGV. Trimming stripped 5 bases from V and 2 bases from J, with 16 bases between. This chain's CDR3 is CASSAISTRPYEQYF. The CDR3 bases are TGTGCCAGCAGCGCCATTAGTACACGGCCCTACGAGCAGTACTTC.

This clone was picked up one time. CDR3: CASSIQAGATYEQYF. CDR3 DNA: TGTGCCAGTAGTATACAGGCAGGGGCGACCTACGAGCAGTACTTC. The chain is built from TRBV19 and TRBJ2-7, with TRBD1 as a possible D gene (6 bases). This CDR3 comprises 15 residues. Germline CDR1 and CDR2: LNHDA and SQIVND (reference sequence). Between the trimmed V and J ends, which lost 2 bases and 2 bases, there was a span of 13 bases.

The chain combines TRBV6-5 with TRBJ2-7; D gene unclear. The ends were cut back, 0 bases at V and 3 bases at J, with 6 bases in the middle. Germline CDR1 and CDR2: MNHEY and SVGAGI. CDR3 length equals 13 residues. CDR3 in amino acids: CASSYSKLYEQYF. The CDR3 DNA reads TGTGCCAGCAGTTACTCGAAACTCTACGAGCAGTACTTC.

CDR3 nucleotides: TGTGCCACCAGCAGAGATGCCAGTATTTACGAGCAGTACTTC. Translation: CATSRDASIYEQYF. V and J are TRBV15 and TRBJ2-7; D is unclear. The CDR3 runs to 14 residues. Germline V lookup: CDR1 LNHNV, CDR2 YYDKDF (reference sequence). V dropped 0 bases and J dropped 4 bases, with 10 bases sitting between them.

The chain couples TRBV28 to TRBJ1-5, with D possibly being TRBD1 (5 bases). The CDR3 has 15 amino acids. Trimming cost V 2 bases and J 4 bases, with 12 bases left between them. Germline V gene lookup returns CDR1 MDHEN and CDR2 SYDVKM. DNA for the CDR3: TGTGCCAGCAGTTTAGCGGACAAGATAAATCAGCCCCAGCATTTT. As protein: CASSLADKINQPQHF.

The gene calls are TRBV27 and TRBJ2-5; 7 bases fit TRBD2. V lost 8 bases, J lost 5 bases, and 11 bases stayed unmatched. Germline loops: CDR1 MNHEY, CDR2 SMNVEV (reference sequence). The CDR3 consists of 14 residues. The CDR3 coding sequence is TGTGCCAGCTCTACCGGGACTACCTGGGAGACCCAGTACTTC. Translation gives CASSTGTTWETQYF.

This clone was seen once. The V gene is TRBV7-8, the J gene TRBJ1-4, with TRBD1 matching 8 bases. Germline values: CDR1 SGHVS, CDR2 FQNEAQ. The CDR3 consists of 16 residues. Trimming removed 5 bases from V and 5 bases from J; junction bases left unmatched: 10. CDR3 in amino acids: CASSLPGQGRNEKLFF. The DNA of the CDR3 is TGTGCCAGCAGCCTCCCCGGACAGGGAAGGAATGAAAAACTGTTTTTT.

The rearrangement joins TRBV16 to TRBJ1-2, with a tentative D call TRBD1 (5 bases). CDR1 KGHSY and CDR2 FQNENV come from the germline V gene. CDR3 size: 15 residues. Trimming removed 2 bases from V and 2 bases from J, with 12 bases in between. CDR3 region: CASSQEAGPNYGYTF. The CDR3 nucleotides read TGTGCCAGCAGCCAAGAGGCAGGGCCCAACTATGGCTACACCTTC.

The chain recombines TRBV30 with TRBJ1-5; D unresolved. CDR3 length equals 14 residues. In germline, CDR1 is GTSNPN, CDR2 SVGIG (reference sequence). Trimming stripped 7 bases from V and 0 bases from J, with 13 bases between. The CDR3: CASTSVGSNQPQHF. The CDR3 bases are TGTGCCTCCACATCCGTGGGTAGCAATCAGCCCCAGCATTTT.

V is TRBV5-6 and J is TRBJ2-7, with a tentative D call TRBD2 (6 bases). Germline V CDR1 and CDR2: SGHDT, YYEEEE. The CDR3 extends over 14 amino acids. V was pared by 1 base and J by 5 bases, with 13 bases between. The CDR3: CASSLSGSLDEQYF. The CDR3 DNA reads TGTGCCAGCAGCTTGTCCGGGAGTCTCGACGAGCAGTACTTC.

This CDR3 reads CASSLGLASTDTQYF. The CDR3 DNA reads as TGTGCCAGCAGCTTGGGACTAGCGAGCACAGATACGCAGTATTTT. The rearrangement uses TRBV5-4 and TRBJ2-3; 8 nucleotides align to TRBD2. Losses at the gene ends were 0 bases for V and 0 bases for J; bases not matched to a gene: 0. This CDR3 spans 15 amino acids. Germline lookup yields CDR1 SGHNT and CDR2 YYREEE (reference sequence).